This T cell receptor (beta chain) is from a study of blood T cell repertoires in COVID-19. CDR3 length: 13 residues. CDR1 and CDR2 (germline): GTSNPN, SVGIG (reference sequence). V lost 2 bases and J lost 4, with 11 bases in between. Only in-frame clones appear in the TCRdb table, and some are missing; sequencing was by immunoSEQ multiplex PCR. The top ten clones hold roughly 13% of a sample with some 130,000 clones, 84% of them seen once. The clonotype was recovered from a human donor in a cohort sampled during active COVID-19. V usage is TRBV30 and J usage is TRBJ1-1, with D possibly matching TRBD1 (5 bases). Material for sequencing was peripheral blood. The CDR3 loop is CAWSKGMGTEAFF. For the CDR3, the DNA is TGTGCCTGGAGTAAGGGGATGGGCACTGAAGCTTTCTTT.